Below are 5 T cell receptor beta chains sequenced from a single sample in a study of shared clonotypes between healthy human individuals. Libraries were prepared by immunoSEQ multiplex PCR; TCRdb keeps only in-frame clonotypes and omits some of them. The table shows millions of clones, with around 94% occurring only once. Sequenced sample: naive CD4+ T cells sorted from blood. Subset indicated: CD45RA+ positively selected. These receptors all come from a man aged 18-30 years in good health.

The chain combines TRBV10-3 with TRBJ2-7, with TRBD2 matching 7 bases. The V and J ends lost 7 bases and 7 bases, in that order; junction bases with no gene match: 4. The CDR3 has 11 amino acids. Germline lookup yields CDR1 ENHRY and CDR2 SYGVKD. CDR3 DNA sequence: TGTGCCATCACTGGGGGGGAGGAGCAGTACTTC. As protein: CAITGGEEQYF.

This chain's CDR3 is CSVGDTLYGYTF. The CDR3 coding sequence is TGCAGCGTGGGGGACACTCTCTATGGCTACACCTTC. The chain employs TRBV29-1 and TRBJ1-2, with D tentatively TRBD1 (6 bases). V was cut by 6 bases and J by 4 bases, with 12 bases left in between. The CDR3 is made up of 12 amino acids. Germline CDR1 and CDR2: SQVTM and ANQGSEA.

DNA of the CDR3: TGTGCCAGCAGCTTAGCGTCGGCCACTCAGTTCTTC. This encodes CASSLASATQFF. The rearrangement joins TRBV7-2 to TRBJ2-1; unclear D gene. CDR1 is SGHTA, CDR2 FQGNSA, per germline. The CDR3 length is 12 residues. The V end lost 0 bases, the J end lost 13 bases, and 10 bases lay between the germline ends.

The chain carries TRBV19 and TRBJ1-2; D not certain. The CDR3 has 16 amino acids. V lost 6 bases to trimming and J lost 8 bases, with 25 bases between them. CDR1 and CDR2 (germline): LNHDA, SQIVND (reference sequence). CDR3 sequence reads: CASSPRTRWAESGYTF. The CDR3 DNA follows: TGTGCCAGTAGCCCTAGGACGCGCTGGGCTGAGTCAGGCTACACCTTC.

This clone has a single count. The V call is TRBV2, the J call TRBJ2-3, with 13 bases that match TRBD2. Germline V gene sequence: CDR1 SNHLY, CDR2 FYNNEI. The CDR3 runs to 15 residues. The V gene end was trimmed by 2 bases and the J gene end by 5 bases; junction bases not matched to a gene: 1. The CDR3 loop is CASSERLAGGDTQYF. CDR3 in DNA: TGTGCCAGCAGTGAACGACTAGCGGGAGGAGATACGCAGTATTTT.